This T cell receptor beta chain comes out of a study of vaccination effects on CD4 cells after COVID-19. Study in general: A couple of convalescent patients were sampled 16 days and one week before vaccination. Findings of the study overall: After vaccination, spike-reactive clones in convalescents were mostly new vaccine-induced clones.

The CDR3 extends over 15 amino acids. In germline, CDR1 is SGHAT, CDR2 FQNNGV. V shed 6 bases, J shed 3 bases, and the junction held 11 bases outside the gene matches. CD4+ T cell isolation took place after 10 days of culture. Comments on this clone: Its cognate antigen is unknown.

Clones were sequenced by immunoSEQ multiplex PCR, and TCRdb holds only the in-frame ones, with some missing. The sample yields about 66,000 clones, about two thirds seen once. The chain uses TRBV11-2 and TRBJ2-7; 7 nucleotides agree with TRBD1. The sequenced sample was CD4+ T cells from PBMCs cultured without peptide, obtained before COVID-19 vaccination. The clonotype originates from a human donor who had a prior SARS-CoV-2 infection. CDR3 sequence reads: CASRHRGNMNYEQYF. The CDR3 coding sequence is TGTGCCAGCAGGCACAGGGGAAATATGAACTACGAGCAGTACTTC.